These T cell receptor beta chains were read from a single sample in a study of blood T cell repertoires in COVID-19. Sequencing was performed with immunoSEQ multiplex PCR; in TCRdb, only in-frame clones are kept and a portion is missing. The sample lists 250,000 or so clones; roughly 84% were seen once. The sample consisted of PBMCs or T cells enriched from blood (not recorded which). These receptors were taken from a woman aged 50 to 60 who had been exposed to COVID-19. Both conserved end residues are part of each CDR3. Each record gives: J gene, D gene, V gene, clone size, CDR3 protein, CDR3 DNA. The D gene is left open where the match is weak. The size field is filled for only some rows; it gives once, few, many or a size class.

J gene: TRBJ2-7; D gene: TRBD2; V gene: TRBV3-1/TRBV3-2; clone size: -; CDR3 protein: CASSQEMGGAYEQYF; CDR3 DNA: TGTGCCAGCAGCCAAGAAATGGGGGGGGCCTACGAGCAGTACTTC
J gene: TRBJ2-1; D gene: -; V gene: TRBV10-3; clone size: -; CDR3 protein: CAISEEQVDSSYNEQFF; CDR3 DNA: TGTGCCATCAGTGAGGAACAGGTCGATAGCTCCTACAATGAGCAGTTCTTC
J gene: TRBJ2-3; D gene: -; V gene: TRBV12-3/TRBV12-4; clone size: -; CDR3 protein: CASSAGSKVYF; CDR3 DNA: TGTGCCAGCAGTGCCGGTAGTAAAGTGTATTTT
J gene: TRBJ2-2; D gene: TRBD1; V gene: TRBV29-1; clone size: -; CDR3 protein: CSVLRTGGVNTGELFF; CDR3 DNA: TGCAGCGTACTTCGGACAGGGGGAGTCAACACCGGGGAGCTGTTTTTT
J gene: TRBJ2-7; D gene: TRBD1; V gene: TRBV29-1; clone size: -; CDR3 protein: CSAHRGREQYF; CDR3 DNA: TGCAGCGCCCACAGGGGGCGCGAGCAGTACTTC
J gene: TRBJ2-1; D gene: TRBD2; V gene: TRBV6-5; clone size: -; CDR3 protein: CASSYRASGSPNEQFF; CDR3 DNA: TGTGCCAGCAGTTACCGGGCTAGCGGGTCGCCCAATGAGCAGTTCTTC
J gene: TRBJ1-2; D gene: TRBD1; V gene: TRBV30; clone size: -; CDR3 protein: CAREADREGDYGYTF; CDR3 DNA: TGTGCCCGAGAAGCCGACAGGGAAGGGGACTATGGCTACACCTTC
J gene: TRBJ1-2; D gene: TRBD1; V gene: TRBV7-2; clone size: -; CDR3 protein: CASSSTGGFGYTF; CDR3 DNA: TGTGCCAGCAGCTCGACAGGGGGCTTTGGCTACACCTTC
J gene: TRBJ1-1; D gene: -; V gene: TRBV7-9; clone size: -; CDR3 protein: CASSLEGRGSEAFF; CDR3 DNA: TGTGCCAGCAGCTTAGAGGGGCGGGGCTCTGAAGCTTTCTTT
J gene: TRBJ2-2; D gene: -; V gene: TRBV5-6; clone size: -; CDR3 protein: CASSLAGANTGELFF; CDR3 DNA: TGTGCCAGCAGCCTCGCGGGCGCGAACACCGGGGAGCTGTTTTTT
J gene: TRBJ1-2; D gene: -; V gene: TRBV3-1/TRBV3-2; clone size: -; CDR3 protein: CASSQERGDYGYTF; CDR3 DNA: TGTGCCAGCAGCCAAGAGCGGGGAGACTATGGCTACACCTTC
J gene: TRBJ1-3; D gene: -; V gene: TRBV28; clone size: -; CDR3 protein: CASRQGGNTIYF; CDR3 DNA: TGTGCCAGCAGGCAGGGAGGAAACACCATATATTTT
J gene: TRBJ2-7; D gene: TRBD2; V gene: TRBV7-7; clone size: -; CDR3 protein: CASSLARGGEQYF; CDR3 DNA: TGTGCCAGCAGCTTAGCGCGGGGGGGCGAGCAGTACTTC
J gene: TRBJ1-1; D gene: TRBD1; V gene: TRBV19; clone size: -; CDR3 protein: CASSRDRGTEAFF; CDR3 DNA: TGTGCCAGTAGTCGGGACAGGGGCACTGAAGCTTTCTTT
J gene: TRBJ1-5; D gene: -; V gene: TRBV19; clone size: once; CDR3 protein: CASSIVNPSNQPQHF; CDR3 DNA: TGTGCCAGTAGTATAGTTAATCCCAGCAATCAGCCCCAGCATTTT
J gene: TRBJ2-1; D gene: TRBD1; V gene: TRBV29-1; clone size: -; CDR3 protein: CSVPGQGPYNEQFF; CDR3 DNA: TGCAGCGTGCCGGGACAGGGGCCCTACAATGAGCAGTTCTTC
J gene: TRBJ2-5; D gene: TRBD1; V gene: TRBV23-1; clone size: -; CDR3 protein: CASSRSRQDREETQYF; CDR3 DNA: TGCGCCAGCAGCCGTTCCCGCCAGGACAGGGAAGAGACCCAGTACTTC
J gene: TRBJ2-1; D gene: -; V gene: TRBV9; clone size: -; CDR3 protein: CASSVRTNSYNEQFF; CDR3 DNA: TGTGCCAGCAGCGTCCGGACTAACTCCTACAATGAGCAGTTCTTC
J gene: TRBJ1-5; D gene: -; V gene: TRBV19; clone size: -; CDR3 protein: CASMGGQDSNQPQHF; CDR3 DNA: TGTGCCAGTATGGGGGGGCAGGATAGCAATCAGCCCCAGCATTTT
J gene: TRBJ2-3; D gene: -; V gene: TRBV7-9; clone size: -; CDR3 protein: CASSRTIITDTQYF; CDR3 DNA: TGTGCCAGCAGTAGGACTATCATCACAGATACGCAGTATTTT
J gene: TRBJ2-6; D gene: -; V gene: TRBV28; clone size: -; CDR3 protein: CASSPLSLSGANVLTF; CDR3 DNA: TGTGCCAGCAGTCCCCTATCCCTCTCTGGGGCCAACGTCCTGACTTTC
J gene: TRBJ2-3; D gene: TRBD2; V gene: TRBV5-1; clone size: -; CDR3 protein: CASSLGRLAESTDTQYF; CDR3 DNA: TGCGCCAGCAGCTTAGGGCGACTAGCGGAGAGCACAGATACGCAGTATTTT
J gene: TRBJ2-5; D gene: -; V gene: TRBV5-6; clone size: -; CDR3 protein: CASSLVGAGTQETQYF; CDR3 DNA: TGTGCCAGCAGCTTGGTGGGGGCCGGCACCCAAGAGACCCAGTACTTC
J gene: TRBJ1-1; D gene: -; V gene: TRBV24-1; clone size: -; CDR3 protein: CATSDSAGWEAFF; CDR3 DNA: TGTGCCACCAGTGATTCAGCAGGGTGGGAAGCTTTCTTT
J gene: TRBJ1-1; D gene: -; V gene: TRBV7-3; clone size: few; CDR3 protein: CASSLEGNTEAFF; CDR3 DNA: TGTGCCAGCAGCTTAGAGGGGAACACTGAAGCTTTCTTT
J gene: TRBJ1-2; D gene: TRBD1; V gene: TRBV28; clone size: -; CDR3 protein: CASSLYTGTGYYGYTF; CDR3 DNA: TGTGCCAGCAGTTTATACACCGGGACAGGGTACTATGGCTACACCTTC
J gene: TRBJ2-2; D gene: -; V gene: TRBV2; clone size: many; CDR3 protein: CASSEVLRGGELFF; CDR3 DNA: TGTGCCAGCAGTGAGGTGTTGCGGGGCGGGGAGCTGTTTTTT
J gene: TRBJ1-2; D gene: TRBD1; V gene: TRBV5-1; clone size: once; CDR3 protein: CASSLARQGAGGYTF; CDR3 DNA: TGCGCCAGCAGCTTGGCTAGACAGGGGGCTGGAGGCTACACCTTC
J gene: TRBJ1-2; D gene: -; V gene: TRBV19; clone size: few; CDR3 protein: CAAGGYTF; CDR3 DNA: TGTGCCGCAGGTGGCTACACCTTC
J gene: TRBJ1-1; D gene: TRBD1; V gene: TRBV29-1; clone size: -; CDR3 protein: CSVLTGGNTEAFF; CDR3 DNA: TGCAGCGTTCTGACAGGGGGCAACACTGAAGCTTTCTTT
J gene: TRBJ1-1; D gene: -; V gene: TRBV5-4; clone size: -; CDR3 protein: CASSHLDTEAFF; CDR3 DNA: TGTGCCAGCAGCCATTTAGACACTGAAGCTTTCTTT
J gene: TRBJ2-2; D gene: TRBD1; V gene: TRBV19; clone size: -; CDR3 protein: CASKGTGNTGELFF; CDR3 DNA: TGTGCCAGTAAAGGGACAGGCAACACCGGGGAGCTGTTTTTT
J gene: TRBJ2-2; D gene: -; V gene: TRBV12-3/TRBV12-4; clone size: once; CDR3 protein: CASSPSLELFF; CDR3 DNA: TGTGCCAGCAGCCCCTCGTTGGAGCTGTTTTTT
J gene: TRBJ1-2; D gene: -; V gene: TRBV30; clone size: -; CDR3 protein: CAQRQVGYTF; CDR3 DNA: TGTGCCCAAAGACAGGTTGGCTACACCTTC
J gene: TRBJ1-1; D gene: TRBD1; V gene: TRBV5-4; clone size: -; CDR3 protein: CASSPPGQGGVTEAFF; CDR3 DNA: TGTGCCAGCAGCCCTCCGGGACAGGGAGGTGTCACTGAAGCTTTCTTT
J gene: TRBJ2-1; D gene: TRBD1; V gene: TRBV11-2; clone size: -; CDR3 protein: CASSVDRGTYNEQFF; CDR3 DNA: TGTGCCAGCAGCGTGGACAGGGGGACCTACAATGAGCAGTTCTTC
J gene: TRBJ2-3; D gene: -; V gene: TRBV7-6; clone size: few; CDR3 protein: CASSLRDHTDTQYF; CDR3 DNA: TGTGCCAGCAGCTTGCGGGATCACACAGATACGCAGTATTTT
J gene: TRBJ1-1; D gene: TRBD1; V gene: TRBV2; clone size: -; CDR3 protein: CASSAGTGGTFEAFF; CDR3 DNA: TGTGCCAGCAGCGCCGGGACAGGGGGGACTTTTGAAGCTTTCTTT
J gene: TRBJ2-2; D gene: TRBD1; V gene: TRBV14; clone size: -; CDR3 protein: CASSPGQAGELFF; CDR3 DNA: TGTGCCAGCAGCCCCGGACAGGCCGGGGAGCTGTTTTTT